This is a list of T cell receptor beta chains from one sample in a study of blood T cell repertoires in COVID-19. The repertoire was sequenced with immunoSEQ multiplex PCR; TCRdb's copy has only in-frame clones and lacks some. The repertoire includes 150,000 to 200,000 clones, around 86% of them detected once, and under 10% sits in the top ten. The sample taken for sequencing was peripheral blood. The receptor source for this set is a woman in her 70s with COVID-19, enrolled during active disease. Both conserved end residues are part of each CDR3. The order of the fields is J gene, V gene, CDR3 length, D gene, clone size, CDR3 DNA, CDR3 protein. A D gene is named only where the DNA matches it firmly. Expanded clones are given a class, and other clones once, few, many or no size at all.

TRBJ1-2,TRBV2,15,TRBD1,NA,TGTGCCAGCAGTGAACAAGGACAGGGGGCGGGCGGCTACACCTTC,CASSEQGQGAGGYTF
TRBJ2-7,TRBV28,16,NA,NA,TGTGCCAGCATTACGGCCCGGAGAGCAAATACCTACGAGCAGTACTTC,CASITARRANTYEQYF
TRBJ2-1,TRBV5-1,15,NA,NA,TGCGCCAGCAGCTTGGCAGGCGAGACCTACAATGAGCAGTTCTTC,CASSLAGETYNEQFF
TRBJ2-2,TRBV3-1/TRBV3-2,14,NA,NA,TGTGCCAGCAGCCACTTAGGGGAAACCGGGGAGCTGTTTTTT,CASSHLGETGELFF
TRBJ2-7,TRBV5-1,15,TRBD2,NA,TGCGCCAGCAGCCGGGAGGCGGGAGGCTCCTACGAGCAGTACTTC,CASSREAGGSYEQYF
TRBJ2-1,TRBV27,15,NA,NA,TGTGCCAGCAGTTCCGGAACAGGAGCTTACAATGAGCAGTTCTTC,CASSSGTGAYNEQFF
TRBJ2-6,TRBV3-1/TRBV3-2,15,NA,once,TGTGCCAGCAGCCAACAGGCTTCGGTGGCCAACGTCCTGACTTTC,CASSQQASVANVLTF
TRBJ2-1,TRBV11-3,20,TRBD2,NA,TGTGCCAGCAGCCCCTGGGCCGGGACTAGCGTAAAGAGCTCCTACAATGAGCAGTTCTTC,CASSPWAGTSVKSSYNEQFF
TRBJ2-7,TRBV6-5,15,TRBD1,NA,TGTGCCAGCAGGCCCAGGACAGGGTCCGCCTACGAGCAGTACTTC,CASRPRTGSAYEQYF
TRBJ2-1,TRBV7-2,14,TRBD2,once,TGTGCCAGCAGGGGACTAGCGGTATACAATGAGCAGTTCTTC,CASRGLAVYNEQFF
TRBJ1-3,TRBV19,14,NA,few,TGTGCCACCCTGGGGCGAAACTCTGGAAACACCATATATTTT,CATLGRNSGNTIYF
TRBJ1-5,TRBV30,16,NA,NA,TGTGCCTGGAGTGTAAGGACGTGGGGCGCGGGACAGCCCCAGCATTTT,CAWSVRTWGAGQPQHF
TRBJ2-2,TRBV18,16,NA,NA,TGTGCCAGCTCAGCCTCGTCCCCTAATATTCCCGGGGAGCTGTTTTTT,CASSASSPNIPGELFF
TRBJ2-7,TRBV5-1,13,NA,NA,TGCGCCACTTCTGACGGGAGTCTGTACGAGCAGTACTTC,CATSDGSLYEQYF
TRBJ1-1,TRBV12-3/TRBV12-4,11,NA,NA,TGTGCCAGCAGTTGGGGGAGGGGAGCTTTCTTT,CASSWGRGAFF
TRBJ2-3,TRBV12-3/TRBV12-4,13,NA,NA,TGTGCCAGCAGCCTGGGACTCTCAGATACGCAGTATTTT,CASSLGLSDTQYF
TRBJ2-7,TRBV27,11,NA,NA,TGTGCCAGCAGGGACATCTACGAGCAGTACTTC,CASRDIYEQYF
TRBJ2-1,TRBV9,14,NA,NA,TGTGCCAGCAGCAGGGAGCTTTCCTACAATGAGCAGTTCTTC,CASSRELSYNEQFF
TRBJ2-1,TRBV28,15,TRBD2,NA,TGTGCCAGCAGTCGCCGGAGCGGGAGGGAGAATGAGCAGTTCTTC,CASSRRSGRENEQFF
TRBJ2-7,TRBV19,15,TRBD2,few,TGTGCCAGTAGTAAATACCATCCTAGCGGGAACGAGCAGTACTTC,CASSKYHPSGNEQYF
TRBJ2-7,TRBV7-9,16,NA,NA,TGTGCCAGCAGCTTCGTCAAAACAGGGAATCGCTACGAGCAGTACTTC,CASSFVKTGNRYEQYF
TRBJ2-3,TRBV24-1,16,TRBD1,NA,TGTGCCACCAGTGATCCGGGACAGGCGAGCACAGATACGCAGTATTTT,CATSDPGQASTDTQYF
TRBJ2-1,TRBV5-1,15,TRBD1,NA,TGCGCCAGCAGCCCCGGCGACAGGGGTCACAATGAGCAGTTCTTC,CASSPGDRGHNEQFF
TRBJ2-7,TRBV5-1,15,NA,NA,TGCGCCAGCAGCCAGTCACAGGGAACCTCCTACGAGCAGTACTTC,CASSQSQGTSYEQYF
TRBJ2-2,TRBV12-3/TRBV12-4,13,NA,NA,TGTGCCAGCAGTCTCGGAGGTGTAAGGGAGCTGTTTTTT,CASSLGGVRELFF
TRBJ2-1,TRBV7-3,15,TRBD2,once,TGTGCCAGCAGCTTAACGGCGGGAGGGTACAATGAGCAGTTCTTC,CASSLTAGGYNEQFF
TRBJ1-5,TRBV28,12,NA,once,TGTGCCAGCACGGGTTTAAATCAGCCCCAGCATTTT,CASTGLNQPQHF
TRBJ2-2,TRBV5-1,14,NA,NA,TGCGCCAGCAGCTTGGGGAGGAACACCGGGGAGCTGTTTTTT,CASSLGRNTGELFF
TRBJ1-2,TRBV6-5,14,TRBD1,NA,TGTGCCAGCAGGGAGACAGGGGGCTCTCACGGCTACACCTTC,CASRETGGSHGYTF
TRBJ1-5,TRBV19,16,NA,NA,TGTGCCAGTAGTAGGGCGAGACGTAGTGGCAATCAGCCCCAGCATTTT,CASSRARRSGNQPQHF
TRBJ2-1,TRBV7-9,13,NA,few,TGTGCCAGCAGCTCCGGAGCCCACAATGAGCAGTTCTTC,CASSSGAHNEQFF
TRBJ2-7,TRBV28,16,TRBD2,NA,TGTGCCAGCAGCATCCTTAGCGGGAGGGCCGGGTCCGAGCAGTACTTC,CASSILSGRAGSEQYF
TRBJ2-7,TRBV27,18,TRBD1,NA,TGTGCCAGCAGTTTCCGCAAACCCGGGACAGGGGGGTTCTACGAGCAGTACTTC,CASSFRKPGTGGFYEQYF
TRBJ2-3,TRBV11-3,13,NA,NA,TGTGCCAGCAGCATGGGGCCCTTTGATGGGCAGTATTTT,CASSMGPFDGQYF
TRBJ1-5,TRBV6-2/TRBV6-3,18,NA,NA,TGTGCCAGCAGTTATCCCTTCTATATACAGGGAGAGGGTCAGCCCCAGCATTTT,CASSYPFYIQGEGQPQHF
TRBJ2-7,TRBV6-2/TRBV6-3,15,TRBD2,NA,TGTGCCAGCAGTTACGGAGCGGGAGGGACCTACGAGCAGTACTTC,CASSYGAGGTYEQYF
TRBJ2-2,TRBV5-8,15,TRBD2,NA,TGTGCCAGCAGCTTGGTTAGCGGGAGCACCGGGGAGCTGTTTTTT,CASSLVSGSTGELFF
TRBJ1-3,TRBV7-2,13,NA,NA,TGTGCCAGCAGCTACAGGGCTGGAAACACCATATATTTT,CASSYRAGNTIYF
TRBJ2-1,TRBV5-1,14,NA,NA,TGCGCCAGCAGCTTGGGTAGCAGCTACAATGAGCAGTTCTTC,CASSLGSSYNEQFF
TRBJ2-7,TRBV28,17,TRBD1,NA,TGTGCCAGCAGTACCTCTTTCCGGGACAGGGGGAATGGCGAGCAGTACTTC,CASSTSFRDRGNGEQYF
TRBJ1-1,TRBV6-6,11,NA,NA,TGTGCCAGCAGTTATAGTGTCGAAGCTTTCTTT,CASSYSVEAFF
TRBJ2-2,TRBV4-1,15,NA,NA,TGCGCCAGCAGCCCCCTGGGCAAGAACACCGGGGAGCTGTTTTTT,CASSPLGKNTGELFF
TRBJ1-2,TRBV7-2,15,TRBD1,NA,TGTGCCAGCAGCCACTACATGACAGGGTTTGGTGGCTACACCTTC,CASSHYMTGFGGYTF
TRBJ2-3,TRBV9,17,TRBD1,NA,TGTGCCAGCAGCGAAGACCCTAGGACAGGTGCCACAGATACGCAGTATTTT,CASSEDPRTGATDTQYF
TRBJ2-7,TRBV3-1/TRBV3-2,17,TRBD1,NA,TGTGCCAGCAGCCAAGATTACCGGGACAGGGGCGCCTACGAGCAGTACTTC,CASSQDYRDRGAYEQYF
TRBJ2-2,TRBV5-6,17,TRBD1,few,TGTGCCAGCAGCTTGGTGGGGGGACAGGGAAGGACCGGGGAGCTGTTTTTT,CASSLVGGQGRTGELFF
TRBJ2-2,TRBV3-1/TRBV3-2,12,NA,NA,TGTGCCAGCAGCCATGTAACCGGGGAGCTGTTTTTT,CASSHVTGELFF
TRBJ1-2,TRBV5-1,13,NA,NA,TGCGCCAGCAGCTTGGACGGGGACTATGGCTACACCTTC,CASSLDGDYGYTF
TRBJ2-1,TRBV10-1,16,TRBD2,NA,TGCGCCAGCAGTGAGTCTCAAGGACTAGCTCACAATGAGCAGTTCTTC,CASSESQGLAHNEQFF
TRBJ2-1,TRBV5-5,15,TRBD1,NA,TGTGCCAGCAGCTTTATACAGGGGGCGGCCAATGAGCAGTTCTTC,CASSFIQGAANEQFF
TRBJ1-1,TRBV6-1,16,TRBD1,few,TGTGCCAGCAGTGCGCCTCGGACAGGGCAGAACACTGAAGCTTTCTTT,CASSAPRTGQNTEAFF
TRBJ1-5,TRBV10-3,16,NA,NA,TGTGCCATCAGTTCTACGGCGGGGCCAGGGAATCAGCCCCAGCATTTT,CAISSTAGPGNQPQHF
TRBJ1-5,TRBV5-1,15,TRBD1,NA,TGCGCCAGCAGCGCCGGGACAGGAGATAATCAGCCCCAGCATTTT,CASSAGTGDNQPQHF
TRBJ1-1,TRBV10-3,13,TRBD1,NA,TGTGCCATCAGCACCAACCGACAGGGTGAAGCTTTCTTT,CAISTNRQGEAFF